The clone carrying this T cell receptor (beta chain) has more than one count but fewer than ten. No antigen is known for it. The source of the sample is a study of T cell responses to AZD1222 COVID-19 vaccine. General study results and limits: Clonal diversity was possibly underestimated, and the donors were mostly white British, with more females.

Assay used: immunoSEQ multiplex PCR; TCRdb lists only in-frame clones, some missing. Of under 150,000 clones in the sample, over 80% were seen once. V lost 6 bases and J 4 bases, leaving 16 bases between the germline ends. The V gene's germline CDR1 is MNHNS and CDR2 SASEGT. This CDR3 contains 16 residues. The source material was peripheral blood, sampled on day 0 of MenACWY control vaccination. This chain connects TRBV6-1 to TRBJ2-6; D remains unclear. The receptor's source is an adult in good health. The CDR3 is CASSEPPGRGANVLTF. CDR3 DNA sequence: TGTGCCAGCAGCGAACCGCCCGGGCGGGGGGCCAACGTCCTGACTTTC.